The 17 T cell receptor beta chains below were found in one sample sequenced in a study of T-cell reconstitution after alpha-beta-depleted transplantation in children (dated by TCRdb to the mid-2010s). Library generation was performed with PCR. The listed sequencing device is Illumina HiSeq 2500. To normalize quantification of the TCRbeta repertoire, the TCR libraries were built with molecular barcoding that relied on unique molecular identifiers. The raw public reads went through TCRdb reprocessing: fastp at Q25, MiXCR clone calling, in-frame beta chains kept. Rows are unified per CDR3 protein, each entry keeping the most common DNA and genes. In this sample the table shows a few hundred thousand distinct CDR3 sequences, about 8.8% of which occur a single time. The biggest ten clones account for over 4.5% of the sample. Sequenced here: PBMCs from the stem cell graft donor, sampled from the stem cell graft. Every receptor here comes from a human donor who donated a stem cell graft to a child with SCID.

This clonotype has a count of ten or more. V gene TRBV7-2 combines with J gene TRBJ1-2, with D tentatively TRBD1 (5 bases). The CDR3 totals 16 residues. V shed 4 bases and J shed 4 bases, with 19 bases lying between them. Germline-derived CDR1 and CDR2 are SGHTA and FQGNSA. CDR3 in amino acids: CASSSERAGSGYGYTF. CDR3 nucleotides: TGTGCCAGCAGCTCTGAGCGGGCAGGGTCTGGCTATGGCTACACCTTC. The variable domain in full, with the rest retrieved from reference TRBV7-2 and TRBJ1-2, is GAGVSQSPSNKVTEKGKDVELRCDPISGHTALYWYRQSLGQGLEFLIYFQGNSAPDKSGLPSDRFSAERTGGSVSTLTIQRTQQEDSAVYLCASSSERAGSGYGYTFGSGTRLTVV.

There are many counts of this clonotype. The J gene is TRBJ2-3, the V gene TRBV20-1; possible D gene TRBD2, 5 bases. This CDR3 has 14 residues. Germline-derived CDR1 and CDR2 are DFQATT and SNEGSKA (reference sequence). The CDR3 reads CGQGRTSEADTQYF. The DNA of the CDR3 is TGCGGGCAAGGTAGGACGTCGGAGGCAGATACGCAGTATTTT.

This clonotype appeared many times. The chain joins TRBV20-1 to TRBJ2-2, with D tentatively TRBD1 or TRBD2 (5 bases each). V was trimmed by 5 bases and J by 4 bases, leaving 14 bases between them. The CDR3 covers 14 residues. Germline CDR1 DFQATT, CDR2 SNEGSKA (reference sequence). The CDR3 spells CSAFTGPTTGELFF. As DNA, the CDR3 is TGCAGTGCTTTTACGGGACCGACCACCGGGGAGCTGTTTTTT.

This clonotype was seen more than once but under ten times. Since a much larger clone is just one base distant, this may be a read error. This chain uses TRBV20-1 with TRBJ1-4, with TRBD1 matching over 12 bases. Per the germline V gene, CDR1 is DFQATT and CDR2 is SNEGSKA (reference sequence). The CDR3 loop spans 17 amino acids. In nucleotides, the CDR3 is TGCTGTGCTAGAGCAGGGACAGGGGGCGTCTCTAATGAAAAACTGTTTTTT. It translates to CCARAGTGGVSNEKLFF.

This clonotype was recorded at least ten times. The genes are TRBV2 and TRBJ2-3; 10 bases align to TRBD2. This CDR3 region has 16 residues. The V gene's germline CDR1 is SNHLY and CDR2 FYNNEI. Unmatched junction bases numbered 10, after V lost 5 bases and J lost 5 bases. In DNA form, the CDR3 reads TGTGCCAGCAGTCTTCGACTAGCGGGTGATATAGATACGCAGTATTTT. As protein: CASSLRLAGDIDTQYF.

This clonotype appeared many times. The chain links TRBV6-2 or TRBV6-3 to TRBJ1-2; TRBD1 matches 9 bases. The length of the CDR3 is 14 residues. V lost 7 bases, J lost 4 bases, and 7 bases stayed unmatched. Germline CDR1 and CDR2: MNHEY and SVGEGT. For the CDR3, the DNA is TGTGCCAGCACCAGGGACAGGGTCCTCTATGGCTACACCTTC. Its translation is CASTRDRVLYGYTF.

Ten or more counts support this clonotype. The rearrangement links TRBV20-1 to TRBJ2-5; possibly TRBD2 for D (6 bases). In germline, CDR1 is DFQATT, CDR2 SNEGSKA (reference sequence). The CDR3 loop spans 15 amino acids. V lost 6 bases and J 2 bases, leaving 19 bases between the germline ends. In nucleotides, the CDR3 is TGCAGTGCAACGGGACTCCCGGGGAGTCAAGAGACCCAGTACTTC. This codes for CSATGLPGSQETQYF.

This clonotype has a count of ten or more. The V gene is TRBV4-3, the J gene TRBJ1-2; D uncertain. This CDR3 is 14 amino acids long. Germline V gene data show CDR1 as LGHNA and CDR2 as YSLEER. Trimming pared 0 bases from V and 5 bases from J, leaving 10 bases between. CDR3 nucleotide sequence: TGCGCCAGCAGCCAAGACGTGACGGGGTATGGCTACACCTTC. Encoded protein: CASSQDVTGYGYTF.

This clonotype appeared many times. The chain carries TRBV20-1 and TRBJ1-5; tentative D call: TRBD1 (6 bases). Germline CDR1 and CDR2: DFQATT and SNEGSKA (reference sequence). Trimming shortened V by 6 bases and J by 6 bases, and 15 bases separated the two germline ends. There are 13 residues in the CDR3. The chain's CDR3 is CSARTGAAQPQHF. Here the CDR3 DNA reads TGCAGTGCCAGGACGGGGGCCGCTCAGCCCCAGCATTTT.

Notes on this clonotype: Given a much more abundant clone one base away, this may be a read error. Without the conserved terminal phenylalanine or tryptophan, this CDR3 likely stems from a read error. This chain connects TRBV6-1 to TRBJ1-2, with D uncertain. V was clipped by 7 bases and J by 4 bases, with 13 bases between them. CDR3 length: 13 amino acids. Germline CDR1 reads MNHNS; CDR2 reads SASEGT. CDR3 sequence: CASKLRASYGYTI. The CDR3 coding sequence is TGTGCCAGCAAGCTCCGGGCCTCCTATGGCTACACCATC.

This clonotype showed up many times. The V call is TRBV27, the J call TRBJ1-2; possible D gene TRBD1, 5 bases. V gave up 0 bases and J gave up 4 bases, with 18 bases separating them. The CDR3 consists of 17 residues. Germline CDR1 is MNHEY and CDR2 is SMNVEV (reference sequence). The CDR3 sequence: CASSLSGRDPGRYGYTF. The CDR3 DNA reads TGTGCCAGCAGTTTATCGGGGAGGGACCCGGGCCGCTATGGCTACACCTTC.

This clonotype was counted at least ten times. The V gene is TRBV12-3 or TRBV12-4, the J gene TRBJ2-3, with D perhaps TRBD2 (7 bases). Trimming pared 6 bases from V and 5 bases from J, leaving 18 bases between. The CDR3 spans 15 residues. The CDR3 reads CASSPLGGRRDTQYF. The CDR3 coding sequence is TGTGCCAGCAGCCCATTGGGGGGGCGACGAGATACGCAGTATTTT.

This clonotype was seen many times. The chain's CDR3 is CRVRQGVNTEAFF. DNA for the CDR3: TGCAGGGTAAGACAGGGTGTGAACACTGAAGCTTTCTTT. The rearrangement uses TRBV20-1 and TRBJ1-1; TRBD1 matches 7 bases. Germline V gene lookup returns CDR1 DFQATT and CDR2 SNEGSKA (reference sequence). The CDR3 has 13 residues.

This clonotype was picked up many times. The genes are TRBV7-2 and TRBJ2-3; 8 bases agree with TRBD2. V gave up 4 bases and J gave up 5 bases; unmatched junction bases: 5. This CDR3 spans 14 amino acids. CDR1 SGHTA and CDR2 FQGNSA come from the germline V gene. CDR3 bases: TGTGCCAGCAGCTCTCCGGGGGGGCGAGATACGCAGTATTTT. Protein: CASSSPGGRDTQYF.

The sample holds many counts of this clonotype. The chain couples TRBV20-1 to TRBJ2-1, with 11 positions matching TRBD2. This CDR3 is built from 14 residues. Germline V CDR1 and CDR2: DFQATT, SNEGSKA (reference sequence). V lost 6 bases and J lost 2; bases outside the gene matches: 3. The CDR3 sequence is CSAPTSGTYNEQFF. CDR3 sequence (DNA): TGCAGTGCCCCGACTAGCGGGACCTACAATGAGCAGTTCTTC.

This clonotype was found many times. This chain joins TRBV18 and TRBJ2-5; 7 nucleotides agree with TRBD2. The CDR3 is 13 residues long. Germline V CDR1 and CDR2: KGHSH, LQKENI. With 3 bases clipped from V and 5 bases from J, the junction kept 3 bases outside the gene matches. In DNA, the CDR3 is TGTGCCAGCTCACCGGATAGCGGGGAGACCCAGTACTTC. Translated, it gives CASSPDSGETQYF.

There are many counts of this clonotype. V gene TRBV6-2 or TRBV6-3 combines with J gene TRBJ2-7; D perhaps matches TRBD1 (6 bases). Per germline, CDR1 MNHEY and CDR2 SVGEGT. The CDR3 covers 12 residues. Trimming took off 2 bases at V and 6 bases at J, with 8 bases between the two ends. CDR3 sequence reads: CASSYPGAEQYF. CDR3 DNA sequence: TGTGCCAGCAGTTACCCAGGGGCCGAGCAGTACTTC.